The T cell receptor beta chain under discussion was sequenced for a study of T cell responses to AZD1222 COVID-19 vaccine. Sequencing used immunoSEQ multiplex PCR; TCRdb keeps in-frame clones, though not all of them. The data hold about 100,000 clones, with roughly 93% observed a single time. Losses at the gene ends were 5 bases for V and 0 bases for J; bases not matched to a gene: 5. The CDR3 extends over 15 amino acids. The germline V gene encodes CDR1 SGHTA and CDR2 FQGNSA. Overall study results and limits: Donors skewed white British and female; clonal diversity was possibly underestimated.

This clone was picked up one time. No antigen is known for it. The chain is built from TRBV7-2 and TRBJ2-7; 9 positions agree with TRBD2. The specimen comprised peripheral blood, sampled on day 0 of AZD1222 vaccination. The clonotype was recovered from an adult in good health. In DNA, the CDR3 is TGTGCCAGCAGCCCTAGCGGGGCAGTCTCCTACGAGCAGTACTTC. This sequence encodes CASSPSGAVSYEQYF.